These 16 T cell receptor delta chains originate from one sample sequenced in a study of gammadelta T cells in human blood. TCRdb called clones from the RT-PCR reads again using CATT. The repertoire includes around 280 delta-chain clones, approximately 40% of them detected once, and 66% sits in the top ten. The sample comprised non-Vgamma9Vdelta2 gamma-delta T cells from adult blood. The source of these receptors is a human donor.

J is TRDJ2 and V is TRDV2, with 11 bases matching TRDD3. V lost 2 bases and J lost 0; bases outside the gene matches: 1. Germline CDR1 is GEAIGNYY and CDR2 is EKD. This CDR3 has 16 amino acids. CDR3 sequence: CACDILGDTLTAQLFF. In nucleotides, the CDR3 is TGTGCCTGTGACATACTGGGGGATACTTTGACAGCACAACTCTTCTTT.

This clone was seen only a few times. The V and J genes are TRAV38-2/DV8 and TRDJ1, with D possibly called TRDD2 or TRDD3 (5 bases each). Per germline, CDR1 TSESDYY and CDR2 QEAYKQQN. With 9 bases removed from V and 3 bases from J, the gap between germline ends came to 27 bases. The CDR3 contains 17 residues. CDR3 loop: CASPGTYALLEADKLIF. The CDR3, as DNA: TGTGCTTCCCCGGGGACCTACGCCTTACTGGAGGCCGATAAACTCATCTTT.

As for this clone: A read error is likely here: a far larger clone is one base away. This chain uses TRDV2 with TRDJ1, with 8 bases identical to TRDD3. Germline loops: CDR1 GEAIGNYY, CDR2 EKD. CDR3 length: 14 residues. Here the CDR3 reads CARDTVGDTDKLIF. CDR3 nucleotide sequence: TGTGCCCGTGACACCGTGGGGGATACCGATAAACTCATCTTT.

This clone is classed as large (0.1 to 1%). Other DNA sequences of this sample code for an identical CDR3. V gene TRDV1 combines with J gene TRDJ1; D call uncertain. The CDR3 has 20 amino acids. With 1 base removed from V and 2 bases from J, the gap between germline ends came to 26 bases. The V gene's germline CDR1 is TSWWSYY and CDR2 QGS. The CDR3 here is CALGEPSHPFTREFTDKLIF. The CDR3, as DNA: TGTGCTCTTGGGGAACCAAGCCACCCCTTTACTCGGGAGTTTACCGATAAACTCATCTTT.

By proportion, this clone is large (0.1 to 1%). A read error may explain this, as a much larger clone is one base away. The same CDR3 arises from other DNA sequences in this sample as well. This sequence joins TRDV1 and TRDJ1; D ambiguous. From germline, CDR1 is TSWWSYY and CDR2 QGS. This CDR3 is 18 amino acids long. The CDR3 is CALGWATSWLTYLDKLIF. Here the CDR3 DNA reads TGTGCTCTTGGGTGGGCTACGTCGTGGTTAACGTATCTCGATAAACTCATTTTT.

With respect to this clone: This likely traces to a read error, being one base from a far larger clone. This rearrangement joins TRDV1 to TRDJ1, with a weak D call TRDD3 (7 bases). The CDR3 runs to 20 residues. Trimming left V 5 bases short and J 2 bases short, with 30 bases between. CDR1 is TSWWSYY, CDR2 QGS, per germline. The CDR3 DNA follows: TGTGCTCTTGGGTTGCCTTCCCAAGCTTTTCTGGGGGTGTGGACCGATAAACTCATCTTT. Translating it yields CALGLPSQAFLGVWTDKLIF.

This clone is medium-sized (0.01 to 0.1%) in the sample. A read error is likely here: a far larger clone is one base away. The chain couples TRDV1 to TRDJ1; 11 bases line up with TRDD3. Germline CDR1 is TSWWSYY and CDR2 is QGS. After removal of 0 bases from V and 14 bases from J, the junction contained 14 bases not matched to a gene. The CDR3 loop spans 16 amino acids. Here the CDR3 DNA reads TGTGCTCTTGGGGAACTGCAAGGGGGATACTGGGGGATAGTAATCTTT. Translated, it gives CALGELQGGYWGIVIF.

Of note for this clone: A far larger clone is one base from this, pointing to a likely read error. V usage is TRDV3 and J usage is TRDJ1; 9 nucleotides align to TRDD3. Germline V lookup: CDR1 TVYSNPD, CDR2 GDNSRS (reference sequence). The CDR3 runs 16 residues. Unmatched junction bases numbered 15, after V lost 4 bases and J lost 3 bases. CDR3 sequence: CASPGSGGSLADKLIF. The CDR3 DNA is TGTGCCTCCCCGGGTTCTGGGGGATCCCTCGCCGATAAACTCATCTTT.

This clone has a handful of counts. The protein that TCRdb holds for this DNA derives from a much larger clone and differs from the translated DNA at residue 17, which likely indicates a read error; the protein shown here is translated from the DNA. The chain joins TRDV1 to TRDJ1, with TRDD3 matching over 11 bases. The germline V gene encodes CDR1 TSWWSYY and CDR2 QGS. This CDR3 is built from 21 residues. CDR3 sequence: CALGELGLTLGDRMYTGKLIF. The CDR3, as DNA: TGTGCTCTTGGGGAACTGGGCCTAACACTGGGGGATAGGATGTACACCGGTAAACTCATCTTT.

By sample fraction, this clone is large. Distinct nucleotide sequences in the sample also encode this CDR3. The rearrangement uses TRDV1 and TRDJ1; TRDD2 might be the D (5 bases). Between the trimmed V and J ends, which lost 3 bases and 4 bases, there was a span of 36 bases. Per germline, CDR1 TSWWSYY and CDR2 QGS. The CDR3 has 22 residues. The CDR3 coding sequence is TGTGCTCTTGGGGACCCCTACCGTATGTCTGTTCTTTTGGGTCCTCGGCACGATAAACTCATCTTT. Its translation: CALGDPYRMSVLLGPRHDKLIF.

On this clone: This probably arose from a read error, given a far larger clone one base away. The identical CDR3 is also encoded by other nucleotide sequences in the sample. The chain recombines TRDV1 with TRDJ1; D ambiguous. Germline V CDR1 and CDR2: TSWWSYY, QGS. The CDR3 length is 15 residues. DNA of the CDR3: TGTGCGCTTGGGCTAACTTCAATCCCTGTTTCCACACTCATCTTT. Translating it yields CALGLTSIPVSTLIF.

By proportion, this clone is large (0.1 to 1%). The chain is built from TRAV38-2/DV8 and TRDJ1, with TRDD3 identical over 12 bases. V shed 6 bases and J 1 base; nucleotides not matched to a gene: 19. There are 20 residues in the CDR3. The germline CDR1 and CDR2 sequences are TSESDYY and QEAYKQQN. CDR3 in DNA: TGTGCTTATACATCCCTCCTACGCTGGACTGGGGGATACTGCACCGATAAACTCATCTTT. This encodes CAYTSLLRWTGGYCTDKLIF.

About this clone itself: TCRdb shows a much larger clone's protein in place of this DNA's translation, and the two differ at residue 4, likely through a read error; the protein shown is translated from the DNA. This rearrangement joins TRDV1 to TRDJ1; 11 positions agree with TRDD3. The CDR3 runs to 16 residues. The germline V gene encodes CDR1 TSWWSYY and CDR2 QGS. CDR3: CALRELQGGYWGILIF. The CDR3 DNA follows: TGTGCTCTTAGGGAACTGCAAGGGGGATACTGGGGGATATTAATCTTT.

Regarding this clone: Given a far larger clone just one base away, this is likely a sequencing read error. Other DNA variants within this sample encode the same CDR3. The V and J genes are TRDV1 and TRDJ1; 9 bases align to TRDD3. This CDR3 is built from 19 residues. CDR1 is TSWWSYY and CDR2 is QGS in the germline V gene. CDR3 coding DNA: TGTGCTCTTGGGGTGGGGGGCCTCCACTGGGGGAAGAACACTGATAAACTCATCTTT. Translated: CALGVGGLHWGKNTDKLIF.

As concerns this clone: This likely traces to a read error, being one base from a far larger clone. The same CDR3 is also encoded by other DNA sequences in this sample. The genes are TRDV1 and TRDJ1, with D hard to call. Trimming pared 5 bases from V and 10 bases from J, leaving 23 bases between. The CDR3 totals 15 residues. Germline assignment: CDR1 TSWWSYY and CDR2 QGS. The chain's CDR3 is CALGLTSIPVSTLIF. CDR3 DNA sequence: TGTGCTCTTGGGCTAACTTCAATCCCTGTGTCCACACTCATCTTT.

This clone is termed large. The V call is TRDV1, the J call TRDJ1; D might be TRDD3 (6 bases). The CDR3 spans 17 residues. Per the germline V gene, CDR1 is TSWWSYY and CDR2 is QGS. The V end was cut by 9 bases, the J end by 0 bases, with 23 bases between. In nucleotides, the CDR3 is TGTGCTCTACCCCTCACAGACCCGCTGGGGTACACCGATAAACTCATCTTT. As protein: CALPLTDPLGYTDKLIF.